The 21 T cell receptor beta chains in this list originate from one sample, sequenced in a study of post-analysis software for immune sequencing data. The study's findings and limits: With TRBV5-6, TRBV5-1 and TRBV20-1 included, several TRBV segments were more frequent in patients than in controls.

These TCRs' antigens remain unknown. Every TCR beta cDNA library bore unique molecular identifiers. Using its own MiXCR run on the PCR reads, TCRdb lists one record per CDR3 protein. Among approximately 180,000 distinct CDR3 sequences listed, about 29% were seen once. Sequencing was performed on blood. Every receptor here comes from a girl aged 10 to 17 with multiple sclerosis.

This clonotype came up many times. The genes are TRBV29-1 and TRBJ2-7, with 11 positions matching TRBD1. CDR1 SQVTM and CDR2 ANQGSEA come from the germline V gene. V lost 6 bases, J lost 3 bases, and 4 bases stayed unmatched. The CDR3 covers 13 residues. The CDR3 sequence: CSVIGTGGYEQYF. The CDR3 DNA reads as TGCAGCGTCATCGGGACAGGGGGCTACGAGCAGTACTTC.

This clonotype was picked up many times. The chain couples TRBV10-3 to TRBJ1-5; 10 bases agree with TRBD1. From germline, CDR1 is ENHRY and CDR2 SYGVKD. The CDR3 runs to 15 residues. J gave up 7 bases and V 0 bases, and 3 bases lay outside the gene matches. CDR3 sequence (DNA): TGTGCCATCAGTGAGTCGAGGGACAGGGGACAGCCCCAGCATTTT. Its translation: CAISESRDRGQPQHF.

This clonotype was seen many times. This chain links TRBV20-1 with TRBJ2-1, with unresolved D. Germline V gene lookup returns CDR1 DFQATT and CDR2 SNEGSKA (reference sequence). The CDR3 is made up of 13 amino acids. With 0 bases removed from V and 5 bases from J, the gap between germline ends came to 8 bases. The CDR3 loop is CSARDSPDNEQFF. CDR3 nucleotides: TGCAGTGCTAGAGATTCTCCGGACAATGAGCAGTTCTTC.

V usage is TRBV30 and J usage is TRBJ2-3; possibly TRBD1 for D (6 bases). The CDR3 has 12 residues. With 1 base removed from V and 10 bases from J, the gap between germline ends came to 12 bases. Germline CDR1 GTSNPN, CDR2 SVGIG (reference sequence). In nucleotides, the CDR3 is TGTGCCTGGAGTGACAGGGAACGCGCGCAGTATTTT. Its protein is CAWSDRERAQYF.

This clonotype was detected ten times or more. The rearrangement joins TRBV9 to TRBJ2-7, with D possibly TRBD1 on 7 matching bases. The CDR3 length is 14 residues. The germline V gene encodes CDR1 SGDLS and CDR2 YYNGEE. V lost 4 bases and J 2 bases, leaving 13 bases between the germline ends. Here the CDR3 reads CASSSRGDPYEQYF. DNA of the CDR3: TGTGCCAGCAGCTCCAGGGGGGACCCCTACGAGCAGTACTTC.

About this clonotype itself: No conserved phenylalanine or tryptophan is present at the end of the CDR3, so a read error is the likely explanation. The CDR3, as DNA: TGTGCCAGCAGTCCTCCCGGGGCTTCAAGGGGCTACACCCTC. This sequence encodes CASSPPGASRGYTL. The rearrangement uses TRBV28 and TRBJ1-2; D might be TRBD1 (5 bases). The CDR3 runs to 14 residues. CDR1 and CDR2 (germline): MDHEN, SYDVKM. V gave up 5 bases and J gave up 8 bases, with 18 bases separating them.

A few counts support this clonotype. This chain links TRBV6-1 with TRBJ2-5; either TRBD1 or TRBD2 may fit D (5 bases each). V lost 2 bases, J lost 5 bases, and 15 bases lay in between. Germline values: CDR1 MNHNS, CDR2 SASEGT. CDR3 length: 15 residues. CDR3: CASSEYGDPRETQYF. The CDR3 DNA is TGTGCCAGCAGTGAATATGGGGACCCGCGGGAGACCCAGTACTTC.

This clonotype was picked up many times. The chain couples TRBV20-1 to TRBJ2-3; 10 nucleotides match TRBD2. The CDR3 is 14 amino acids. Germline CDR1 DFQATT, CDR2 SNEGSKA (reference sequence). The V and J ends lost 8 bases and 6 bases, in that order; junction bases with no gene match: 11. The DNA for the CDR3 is TGCAGTCCTAACAGCGGGAGGGCAGGGGATACGCAGTATTTT. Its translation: CSPNSGRAGDTQYF.

The CDR3 sequence is CASLSSSSRSYNEQYF. In nucleotides, the CDR3 is TGTGCCAGCCTCTCGAGCTCCTCTCGGTCCTACAATGAGCAGTACTTC. This chain joins TRBV7-2 and TRBJ2-7; D remains ambiguous. CDR3 length: 16 amino acids. The V gene's germline CDR1 is SGHTA and CDR2 FQGNSA. Between the trimmed V and J ends, which lost 8 bases and 7 bases, there was a span of 27 bases.

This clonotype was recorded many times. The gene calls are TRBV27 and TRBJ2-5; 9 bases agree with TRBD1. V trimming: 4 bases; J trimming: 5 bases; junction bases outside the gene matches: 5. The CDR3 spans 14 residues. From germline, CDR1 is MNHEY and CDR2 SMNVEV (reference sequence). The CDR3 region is CASSSSTGGETQYF. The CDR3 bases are TGTGCCAGCAGTTCCTCGACAGGGGGGGAGACCCAGTACTTC.

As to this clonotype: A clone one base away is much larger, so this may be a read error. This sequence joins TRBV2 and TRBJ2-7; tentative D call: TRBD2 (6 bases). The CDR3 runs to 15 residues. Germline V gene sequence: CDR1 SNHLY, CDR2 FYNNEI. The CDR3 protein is CVSRVSGGAPYEQYF. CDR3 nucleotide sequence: TGTGTCAGCAGAGTTAGCGGAGGGGCCCCCTACGAGCAGTACTTC. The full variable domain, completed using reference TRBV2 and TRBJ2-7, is EPEVTQTPSHQVTQMGQEVILRCVPISNHLYFYWYRQILGQKVEFLVSFYNNEISEKSEIFDDQFSVERPDGSNFTLKIRSTKLEDSAMYFCVSRVSGGAPYEQYFGPGTRLTVT.

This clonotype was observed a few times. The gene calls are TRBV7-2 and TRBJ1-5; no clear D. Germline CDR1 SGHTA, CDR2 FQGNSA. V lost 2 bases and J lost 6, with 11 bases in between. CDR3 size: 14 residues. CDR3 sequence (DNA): TGTGCCAGCAGCTTATACGCGGAAAGTCAGCCCCAGCATTTT. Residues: CASSLYAESQPQHF.

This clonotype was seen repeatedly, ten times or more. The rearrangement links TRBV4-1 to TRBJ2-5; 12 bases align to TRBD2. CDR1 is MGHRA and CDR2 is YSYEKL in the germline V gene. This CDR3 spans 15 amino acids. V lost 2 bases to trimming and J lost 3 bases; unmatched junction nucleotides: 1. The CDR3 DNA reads TGCGCCAGCAGCCAAAGGACTAGCGGGAAAGAGACCCAGTACTTC. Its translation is CASSQRTSGKETQYF.

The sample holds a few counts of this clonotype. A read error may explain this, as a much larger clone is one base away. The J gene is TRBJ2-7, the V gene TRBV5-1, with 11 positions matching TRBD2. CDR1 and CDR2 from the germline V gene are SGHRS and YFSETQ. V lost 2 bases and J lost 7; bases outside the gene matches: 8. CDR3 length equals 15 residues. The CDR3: CASSFSGRAYNEQYF. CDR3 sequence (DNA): TGCGCCAGCAGCTTTAGCGGGAGGGCCTACAATGAGCAGTACTTC.

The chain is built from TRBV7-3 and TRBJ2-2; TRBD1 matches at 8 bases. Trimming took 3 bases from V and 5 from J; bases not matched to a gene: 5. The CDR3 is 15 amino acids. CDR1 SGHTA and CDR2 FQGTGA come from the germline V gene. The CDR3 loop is CASSFQGASTGELFF. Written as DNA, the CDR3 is TGTGCCAGCAGCTTTCAGGGGGCTTCGACCGGGGAGCTGTTTTTT.

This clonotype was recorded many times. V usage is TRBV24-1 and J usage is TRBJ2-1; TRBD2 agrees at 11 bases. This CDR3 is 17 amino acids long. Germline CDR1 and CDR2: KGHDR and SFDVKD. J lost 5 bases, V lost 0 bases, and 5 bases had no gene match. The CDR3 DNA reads TGTGCCACCAGTGATTTGAGACTAGCGGGGCGAGACAATGAGCAGTTCTTC. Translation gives CATSDLRLAGRDNEQFF.

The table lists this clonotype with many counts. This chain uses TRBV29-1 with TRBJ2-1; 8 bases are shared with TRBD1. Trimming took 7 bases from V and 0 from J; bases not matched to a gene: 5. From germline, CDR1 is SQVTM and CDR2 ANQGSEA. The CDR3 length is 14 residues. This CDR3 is CSADRGLSYNEQFF. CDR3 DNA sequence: TGCAGCGCCGACAGGGGACTCTCCTACAATGAGCAGTTCTTC.

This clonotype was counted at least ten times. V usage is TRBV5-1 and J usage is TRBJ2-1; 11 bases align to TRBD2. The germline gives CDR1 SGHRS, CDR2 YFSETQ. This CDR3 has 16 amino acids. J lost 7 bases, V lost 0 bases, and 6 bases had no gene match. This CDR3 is CASSLASLAGGNEQFF. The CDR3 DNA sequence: TGCGCCAGCAGCTTGGCCTCTCTAGCGGGAGGAAATGAGCAGTTCTTC.

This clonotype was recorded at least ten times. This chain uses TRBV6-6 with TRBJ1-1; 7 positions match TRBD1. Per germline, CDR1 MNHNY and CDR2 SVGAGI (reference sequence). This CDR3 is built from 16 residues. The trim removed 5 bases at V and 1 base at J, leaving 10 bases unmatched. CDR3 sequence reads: CASSPKGAVRNTEAFF. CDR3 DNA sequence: TGTGCCAGCAGTCCCAAGGGGGCTGTGAGGAACACTGAAGCTTTCTTT.

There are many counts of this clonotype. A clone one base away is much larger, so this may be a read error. CDR3 sequence (DNA): TGCAGCGTTGGTTACGGGGGCTGCTACGAGCAGTACTTC. It yields the protein CSVGYGGCYEQYF. The chain joins TRBV29-1 to TRBJ2-7, with D perhaps matching TRBD1 or TRBD2 (6 bases each). With 4 bases removed from V and 3 bases from J, the gap between germline ends came to 13 bases. The CDR3 length is 13 residues. Germline CDR1 and CDR2: SQVTM and ANQGSEA.

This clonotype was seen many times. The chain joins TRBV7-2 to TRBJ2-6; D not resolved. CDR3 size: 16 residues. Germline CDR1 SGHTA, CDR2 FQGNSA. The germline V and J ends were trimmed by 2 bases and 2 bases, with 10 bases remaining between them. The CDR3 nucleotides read TGTGCCAGCAGCTTAAACTCGGGCACTGGGGCCAACGTCCTGACTTTC. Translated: CASSLNSGTGANVLTF.